The T cell receptor beta chain under discussion was sequenced for a study of glioma-infiltrating T cells. The CDR3 runs 14 residues. Deletions cut 5 bases from V and 7 bases from J, with 14 bases between. TCR alpha and beta CDR3 regions were amplified from RNA using iRepertoire nested multiplex PCR. A single record per CDR3 protein comes from TCRdb applying MiXCR to the multiplex PCR reads. The data hold 300,000 to 450,000 distinct CDR3 sequences, with more than 35% observed a single time. The sample holds one count of this clonotype. The chain combines TRBV12-3 or TRBV12-4 with TRBJ1-4; the D gene is possibly TRBD1 (5 bases). Sequences were obtained from glioma tissue, nonneoplastic brain tissue, or PBMCs (not recorded which). This clonotype was sampled from a human donor with low-grade glioma or glioblastoma, undergoing nonglioma brain surgery, or in good health (not recorded which). CDR3: CASSESQGGEKLFF. DNA of the CDR3: TGTGCCAGCAGTGAGTCCCAGGGCGGTGAAAAACTGTTTTTT.